The present T cell receptor (beta chain) was sequenced within a study of shared clonotypes between healthy human individuals. The overall study: CD4 naive and memory got three plates each, CD8 naive two, CD8 memory one. Study outcomes and limitations: Clonotypes which were not shared had lower generation probabilities than clonotypes that all four donors shared. Four donors shared around 5% of their naive CD4 clonotypes.

In the case of this clone: Its target is unknown.

The CDR3 extends over 15 amino acids. Germline CDR1 SEHNR, CDR2 FQNEAQ (reference sequence). Trimming left V 5 bases short and J 6 bases short, with 18 bases between. Naive CD8 cells, CD45RO-negative and positively selected for CCR7, excluded terminally differentiated effector memory CD45RA+ cells. At the deep level, the assay was run. Libraries were prepared by immunoSEQ multiplex PCR; TCRdb keeps only in-frame clonotypes and omits some of them. The sample lists about 1,900,000 clones, over 85% occurring once. V is TRBV7-9 and J is TRBJ2-3; D is perhaps TRBD2 (6 bases). Material for sequencing was naive CD8+ T cells sorted from blood. The sequence was collected from a man aged 18 to 30 in good health. CDR3 DNA: TGTGCCAGCAGCCCCTGGGACGGAGGGGACGATACGCAGTATTTT. The encoded protein is CASSPWDGGDDTQYF.